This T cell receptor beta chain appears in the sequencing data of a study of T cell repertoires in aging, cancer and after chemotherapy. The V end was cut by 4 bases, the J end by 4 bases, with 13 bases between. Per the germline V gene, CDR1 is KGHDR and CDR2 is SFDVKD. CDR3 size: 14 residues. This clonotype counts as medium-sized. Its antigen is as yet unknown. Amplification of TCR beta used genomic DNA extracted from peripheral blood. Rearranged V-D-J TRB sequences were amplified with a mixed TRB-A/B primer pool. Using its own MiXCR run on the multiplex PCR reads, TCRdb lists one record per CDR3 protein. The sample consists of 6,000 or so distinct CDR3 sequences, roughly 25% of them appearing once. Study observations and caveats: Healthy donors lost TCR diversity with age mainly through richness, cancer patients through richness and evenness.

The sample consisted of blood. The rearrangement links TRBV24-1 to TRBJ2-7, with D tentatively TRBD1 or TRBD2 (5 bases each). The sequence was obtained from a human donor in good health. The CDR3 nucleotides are TGTGCCACCAGTGAGGGCCCCGGGGCTTACGAGCAGTACTTC. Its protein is CATSEGPGAYEQYF.